These 7 T cell receptor beta chains were all obtained from the same sample, sequenced in a study of blood T cell repertoires in COVID-19. Generated by immunoSEQ multiplex PCR, the TCRdb table keeps only in-frame clones and is missing some. The sample includes around 97,000 clones, 75% to 90% of them seen just once. Sequencing was carried out using peripheral blood. The receptors derive from a human donor in a cohort sampled during active COVID-19.

As concerns this clone: Other DNA sequences within the sample encode an identical CDR3. The chain recombines TRBV9 with TRBJ1-1; tentatively, D is TRBD1 (6 bases). With 0 bases removed from V and 1 base from J, the gap between germline ends came to 7 bases. Looked up from germline, CDR1 is SGDLS and CDR2 is YYNGEE. The CDR3 runs 14 residues. For the CDR3, the DNA is TGTGCCAGCAGCGTAGTAGGGGGGAACACTGAAGCTTTCTTT. Its protein product is CASSVVGGNTEAFF.

The J gene is TRBJ1-3, the V gene TRBV18, with D tentatively TRBD1 (5 bases). Germline loops: CDR1 KGHSH, CDR2 LQKENI. V lost 5 bases and J 0 bases, leaving 11 bases between the germline ends. This CDR3 has 15 residues. CDR3 sequence (DNA): TGTGCCAGCTCAACCAGGGTCCCCTCTGGAAACACCATATATTTT. This gives the protein CASSTRVPSGNTIYF.

The chain employs TRBV6-2 or TRBV6-3 and TRBJ1-4; D remains ambiguous. V was trimmed by 4 bases and J by 5 bases, leaving 5 bases between them. CDR3 size: 12 residues. Germline V gives CDR1 MNHEY, CDR2 SVGEGT. In DNA, the CDR3 is TGTGCCAGCAGTTGGAGAAATGAAAAACTGTTTTTT. Amino acid sequence: CASSWRNEKLFF.

For this clone: This sample includes further DNA sequences coding for the same CDR3. The chain carries TRBV25-1 and TRBJ1-2; 7 bases are a match to TRBD1. The CDR3 is made up of 13 amino acids. V lost 6 bases, J lost 2 bases, and 3 bases stayed unmatched. CDR1 and CDR2 from the germline V gene are MGHDK and SYGVNS. CDR3 bases: TGTGCCAGCAGCCCGGGACAGAACTATGGCTACACCTTC. It translates to CASSPGQNYGYTF.

The rearrangement uses TRBV5-4 and TRBJ1-2; D gene ambiguous. The germline CDR1 and CDR2 sequences are SGHNT and YYREEE (reference sequence). Trimming pared 4 bases from V and 2 bases from J, leaving 21 bases between. The CDR3 covers 17 residues. CDR3: CASSPINQPNKNYGYTF. CDR3 coding DNA: TGTGCCAGCAGCCCTATAAACCAACCAAATAAGAACTATGGCTACACCTTC.

This chain's CDR3 is CASSPGTGLTGELFF. As DNA, the CDR3 is TGTGCCAGCTCACCAGGGACAGGGCTCACCGGGGAGCTGTTTTTT. V usage is TRBV18 and J usage is TRBJ2-2; 9 nucleotides match TRBD1. The CDR3 has 15 residues. CDR1 is KGHSH and CDR2 is LQKENI in the germline V gene. V dropped 2 bases and J dropped 4; count of bases not matched to a gene: 2.

This chain connects TRBV15 to TRBJ2-7; TRBD1 matches at 8 bases. With 4 bases clipped from V and 6 bases from J, the junction kept 11 bases outside the gene matches. The CDR3 length is 15 residues. Per the germline V gene, CDR1 is LNHNV and CDR2 is YYDKDF (reference sequence). The CDR3 protein is CATSTGDRRLGEQYF. CDR3 bases: TGTGCCACCAGCACGGGGGACAGGAGGTTAGGCGAGCAGTACTTC. Full variable domain (missing parts from reference TRBV15 and TRBJ2-7): DAMVIQNPRYQVTQFGKPVTLSCSQTLNHNVMYWYQQKSSQAPKLLFHYYDKDFNNEADTPDNFQSRRPNTSFCFLDIRSPGLGDTAMYLCATSTGDRRLGEQYFGPGTRLTVT.